This T cell receptor (beta chain) is from a study of T cells in Graves' hyperthyroidism and ophthalmopathy. Whole-study results and caveats: Most clonotypes that expanded in the thyroid above 0.001 also showed up in blood. The model anticipated ophthalmopathy a median approximately 6.7 months pre-onset.

Participants, patients aged 18 to 65, had newly diagnosed hyperthyroidism with a duration under 2 months. It was uncontrolled infection, other autoimmune disease, pregnancy or lactation that excluded patients. There are 11 residues in the CDR3. The germline V and J ends were trimmed by 5 bases and 9 bases, with 8 bases remaining between them. CDR1 SEHNR and CDR2 FQNEAQ come from the germline V gene (reference sequence). About this clonotype itself: What it binds is unknown.

Regions amplified from RNA transcripts were the TCR beta CDR3 regions. The primer set for the first-round RT-PCR of the TCR CDR3 was HTBI. TCRdb used MiXCR to reprocess the multiplex PCR reads, holding one entry per CDR3 protein. The sample yields about 680,000 distinct CDR3 sequences, approximately 36% seen once. This sequence originates from a woman in her thirties or forties with Graves' hyperthyroidism. The sequenced material came from blood. The chain is built from TRBV7-9 and TRBJ1-5; D is unclear. The chain's CDR3 is CASSDVGPQHF. Written as DNA, the CDR3 is TGTGCCAGCAGCGACGTTGGGCCCCAGCATTTT.